This is a list of T cell receptor beta chains from one sample in a study of response to subunit inactivated influenza vaccine. TCRdb ran MiXCR on the RT-PCR reads and lists one entry per CDR3 protein. This sample has 700,000 to 900,000 distinct CDR3 sequences, with approximately 21% found just once. The sequencing here drew on PBMCs from blood, taken roughly 5 days after vaccination. These receptors came from a man between 45 and 60 years old who received an inactivated influenza vaccine. CDR3s include the opening cysteine and the closing phenylalanine or tryptophan. D genes are given only for firm matches. Only part of the rows carry a size: once, few, many, or a class if the clone is expanded.

many,TRBJ2-5,TRBD1,TRBV29-1,TGCAGCGTTGAAGACCGGACAGGGCGAGAGACCCAGTACTTC,CSVEDRTGRETQYF
many,TRBJ1-1,TRBD1,TRBV5-1,TGCGCCAGCAGCTTGGGGGACAGGAGGAACACTGAAGCTTTCTTT,CASSLGDRRNTEAFF
few,TRBJ2-2,-,TRBV12-3/TRBV12-4,TGTGCCAGCACCCGGGACTTGGTTACCGGGGAGCTGTTTTTT,CASTRDLVTGELFF
-,TRBJ2-5,TRBD2,TRBV6-1,TGTGCCAGCAGTGAAGCGCTGGGCGGGGGACCGGGCCAAGAGACCCAGTACTTC,CASSEALGGGPGQETQYF
-,TRBJ2-2,TRBD2,TRBV28,TGTGCCAGCAGCTCCGGGACTAGCATATCCGGGGAGCTGTTTTTT,CASSSGTSISGELFF
-,TRBJ2-7,-,TRBV5-1,TGCGCCAGCAGCTTGGTCAGGACCTCATACGAGCAGTACTTC,CASSLVRTSYEQYF
-,TRBJ2-5,-,TRBV21-1,TGTGCCAGCAGCAAAGCGCCTGGGACAGGGGGCACAGAGACCCAGTACTTC,CASSKAPGTGGTETQYF
few,TRBJ1-1,TRBD1,TRBV25-1,TGTGCCAGTGAGACAGGGTGGAACACTGAAGCTTTCTTT,CASETGWNTEAFF
few,TRBJ2-7,TRBD2,TRBV27,TGTGCCAGCAGTTTTAGGCAGACCATCGGGGGGTACGAGCAGTACTTC,CASSFRQTIGGYEQYF
few,TRBJ2-3,TRBD2,TRBV11-2,TGTGCCAGCAGCTTAGAGGCGACTAGCGGGCTGACCACAGATACGCAGTATTTT,CASSLEATSGLTTDTQYF
few,TRBJ2-2,TRBD2,TRBV18,TGTGCCAGCTCATCCGGGACTAGCGGGTACACCGGGGAGCTGTTTTTT,CASSSGTSGYTGELFF
-,TRBJ1-6,-,TRBV7-2,TGTGCCAGCAGCTTGTCGAGGGACCTTAATTCACCCCTCCACTTT,CASSLSRDLNSPLHF
-,TRBJ1-2,-,TRBV19,TGTGCCGTTCAAGGAGACCTTCCTAACTATGGCTACACCTTC,CAVQGDLPNYGYTF
-,TRBJ2-1,-,TRBV11-2,TGTGCCAGCAGCTTAGACCCGGCGGGTACCTATGAGCAGTTCTTC,CASSLDPAGTYEQFF
-,TRBJ2-2,-,TRBV12-3/TRBV12-4,TGTGCCAGCGGGCGGCCCGGGGAGCTGTTTTTT,CASGRPGELFF